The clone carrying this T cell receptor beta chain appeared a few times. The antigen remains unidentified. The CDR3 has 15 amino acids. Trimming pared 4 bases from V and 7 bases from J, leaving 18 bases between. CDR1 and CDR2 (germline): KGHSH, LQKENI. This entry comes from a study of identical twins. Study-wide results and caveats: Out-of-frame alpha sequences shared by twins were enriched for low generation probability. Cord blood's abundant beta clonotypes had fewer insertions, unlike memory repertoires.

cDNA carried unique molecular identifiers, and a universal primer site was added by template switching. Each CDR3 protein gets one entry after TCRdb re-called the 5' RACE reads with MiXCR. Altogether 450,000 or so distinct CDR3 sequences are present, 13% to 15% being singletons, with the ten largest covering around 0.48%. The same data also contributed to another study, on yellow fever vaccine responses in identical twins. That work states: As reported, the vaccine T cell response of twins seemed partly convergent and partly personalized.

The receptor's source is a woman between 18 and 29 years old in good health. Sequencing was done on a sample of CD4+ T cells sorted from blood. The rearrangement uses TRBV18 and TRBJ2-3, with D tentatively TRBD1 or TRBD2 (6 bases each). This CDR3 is CASSLFGGKDNTQYF. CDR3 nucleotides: TGTGCCAGCTCACTCTTCGGGGGCAAGGACAATACGCAGTATTTT.